A few counts support the clone carrying this T cell receptor (beta chain). The antigen is not known. This sample was included in a study of type 1 and type 2 diabetes patients. The wider study: Donors were type 1 diabetes, type 2 diabetes, or nondiabetic controls.

Trimming took 5 bases from V and 2 from J; bases not matched to a gene: 5. The CDR3 spans 14 residues. Germline CDR1 is LNHDA and CDR2 is SQIVND (reference sequence). The PCR template was genomic DNA. Multiplex PCR with 30 forward and 13 reverse primers amplified the TCR beta CDR3. One entry per CDR3 protein results from TCRdb running MiXCR on the multiplex PCR reads. The table includes approximately 260,000 distinct CDR3 sequences, approximately 50% detected once. Each participant gave ten milliliters of peripheral blood. Study-wide results and limits: Some T1D-only expanded clones might appear in more T2D or control samples. Age and gender were not matched between study groups.

The rearrangement joins TRBV19 to TRBJ2-7; 8 bases are shared with TRBD1. The TCR sequence derives from a man aged 18 to 35 with type 2 diabetes. Specimen: peripheral blood mononuclear cells (PBMCs). CDR3 coding DNA: TGTGCCAGTAGTTTTGCCAGGGGGCCCTACGAGCAGTACTTC. Protein sequence: CASSFARGPYEQYF.